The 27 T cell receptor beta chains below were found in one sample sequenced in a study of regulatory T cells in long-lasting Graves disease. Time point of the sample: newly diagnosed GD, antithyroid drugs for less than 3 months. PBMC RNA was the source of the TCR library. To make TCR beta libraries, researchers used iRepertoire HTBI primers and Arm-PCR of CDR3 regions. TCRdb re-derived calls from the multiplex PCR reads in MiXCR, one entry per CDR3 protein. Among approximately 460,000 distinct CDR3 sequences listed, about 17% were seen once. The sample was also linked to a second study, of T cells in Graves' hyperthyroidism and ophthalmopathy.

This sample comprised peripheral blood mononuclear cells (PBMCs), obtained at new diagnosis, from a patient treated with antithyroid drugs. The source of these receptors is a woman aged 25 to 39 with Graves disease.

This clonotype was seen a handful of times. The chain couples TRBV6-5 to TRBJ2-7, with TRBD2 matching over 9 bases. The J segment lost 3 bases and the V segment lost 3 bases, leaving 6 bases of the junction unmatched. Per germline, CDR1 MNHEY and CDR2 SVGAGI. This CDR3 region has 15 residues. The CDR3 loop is CASSYIAGEGYEQYF. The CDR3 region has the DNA TGTGCCAGCAGTTATATAGCGGGAGAGGGCTACGAGCAGTACTTC.

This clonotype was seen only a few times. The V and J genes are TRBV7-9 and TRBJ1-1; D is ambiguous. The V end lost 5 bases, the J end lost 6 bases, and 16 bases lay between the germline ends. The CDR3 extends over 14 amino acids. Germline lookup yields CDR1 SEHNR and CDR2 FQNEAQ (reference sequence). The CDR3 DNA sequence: TGTGCCAGCAGCCCACCGACAAAGGTATCTGAAGCTTTCTTT. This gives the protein CASSPPTKVSEAFF.

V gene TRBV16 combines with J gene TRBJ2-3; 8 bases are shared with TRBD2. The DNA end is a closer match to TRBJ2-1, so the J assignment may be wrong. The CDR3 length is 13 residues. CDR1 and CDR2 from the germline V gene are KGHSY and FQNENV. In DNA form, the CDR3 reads TGTGCCAGCACACGGAGCGGGAGCGATGAGCAGTTCTTC. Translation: CASTRSGSDEQFF.

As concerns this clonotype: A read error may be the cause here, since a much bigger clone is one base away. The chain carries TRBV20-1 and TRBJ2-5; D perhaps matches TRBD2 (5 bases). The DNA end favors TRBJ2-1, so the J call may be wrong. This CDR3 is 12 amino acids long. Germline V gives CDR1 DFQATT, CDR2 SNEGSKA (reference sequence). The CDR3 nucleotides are TGCAGTGCCCCACAGCTAGCCTATGGGCAGTTCTTC. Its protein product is CSAPQLAYGQFF.

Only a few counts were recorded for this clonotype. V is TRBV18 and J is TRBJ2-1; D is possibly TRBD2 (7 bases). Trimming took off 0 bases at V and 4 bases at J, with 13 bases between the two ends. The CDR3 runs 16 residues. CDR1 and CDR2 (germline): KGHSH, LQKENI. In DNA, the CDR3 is TGTGCCAGCTCACCACCGAGGGGGGGGACGTACAATGAGCAGTTCTTC. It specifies CASSPPRGGTYNEQFF.

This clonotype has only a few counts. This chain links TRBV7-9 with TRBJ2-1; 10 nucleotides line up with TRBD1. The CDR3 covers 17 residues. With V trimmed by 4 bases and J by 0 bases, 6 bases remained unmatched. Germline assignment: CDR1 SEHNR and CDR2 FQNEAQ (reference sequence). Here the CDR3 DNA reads TGTGCCAGCAGCTACAGGACAGGGGGAACCTCCTACAATGAGCAGTTCTTC. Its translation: CASSYRTGGTSYNEQFF.

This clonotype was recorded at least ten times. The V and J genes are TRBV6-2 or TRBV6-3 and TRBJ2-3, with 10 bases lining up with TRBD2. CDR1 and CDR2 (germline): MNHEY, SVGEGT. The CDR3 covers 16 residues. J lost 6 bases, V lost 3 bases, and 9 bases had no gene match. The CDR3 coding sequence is TGTGCCAGCAGTTATCCAGCGGGAGGGCCCCGGGATACGCAGTATTTT. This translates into CASSYPAGGPRDTQYF.

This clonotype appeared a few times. In DNA, the CDR3 is TGTGCCACCAGCAGAGGTAACAGGGGGAATGAGCAGTTCTTC. As protein: CATSRGNRGNEQFF. The V and J genes are TRBV15 and TRBJ2-1; 8 bases match TRBD1. The CDR3 runs to 14 residues. Trimming removed 1 base from V and 7 bases from J; junction bases left unmatched: 3. Looked up from germline, CDR1 is LNHNV and CDR2 is YYDKDF (reference sequence).

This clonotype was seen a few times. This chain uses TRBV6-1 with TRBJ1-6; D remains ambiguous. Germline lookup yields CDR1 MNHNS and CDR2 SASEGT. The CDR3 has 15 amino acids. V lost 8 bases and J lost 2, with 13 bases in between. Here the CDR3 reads CASARDGPYNSPLHF. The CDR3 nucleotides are TGTGCCAGCGCCCGGGATGGCCCCTATAATTCACCCCTCCACTTT.

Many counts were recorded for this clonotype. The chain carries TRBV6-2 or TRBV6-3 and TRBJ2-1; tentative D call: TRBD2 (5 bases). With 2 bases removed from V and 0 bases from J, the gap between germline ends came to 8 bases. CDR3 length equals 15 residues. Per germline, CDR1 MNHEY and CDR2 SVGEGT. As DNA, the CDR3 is TGTGCCAGCAGTTACCGGAGGAGCTCCTACAATGAGCAGTTCTTC. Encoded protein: CASSYRRSSYNEQFF.

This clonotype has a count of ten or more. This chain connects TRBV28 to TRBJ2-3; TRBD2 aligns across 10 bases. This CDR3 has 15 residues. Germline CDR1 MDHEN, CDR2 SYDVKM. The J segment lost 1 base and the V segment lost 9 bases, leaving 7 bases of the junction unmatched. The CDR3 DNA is TGTGCCAGTATAACCCTAGCGGGAGGCACAGATACGCAGTATTTT. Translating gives CASITLAGGTDTQYF.

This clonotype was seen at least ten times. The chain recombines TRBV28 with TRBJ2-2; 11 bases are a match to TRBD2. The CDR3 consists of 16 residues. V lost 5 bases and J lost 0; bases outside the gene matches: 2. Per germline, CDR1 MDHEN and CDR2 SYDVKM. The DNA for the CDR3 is TGTGCCAGCAGTAGGGGACTAGCGGCGAACACCGGGGAGCTGTTTTTT. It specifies CASSRGLAANTGELFF.

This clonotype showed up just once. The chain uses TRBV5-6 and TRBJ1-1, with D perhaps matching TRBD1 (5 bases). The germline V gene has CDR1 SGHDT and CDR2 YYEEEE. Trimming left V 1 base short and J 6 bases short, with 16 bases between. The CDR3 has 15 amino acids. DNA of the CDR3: TGTGCCAGCAGCTTGAGGCCAGGGATTTCGTCTGAAGCTTTCTTT. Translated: CASSLRPGISSEAFF.

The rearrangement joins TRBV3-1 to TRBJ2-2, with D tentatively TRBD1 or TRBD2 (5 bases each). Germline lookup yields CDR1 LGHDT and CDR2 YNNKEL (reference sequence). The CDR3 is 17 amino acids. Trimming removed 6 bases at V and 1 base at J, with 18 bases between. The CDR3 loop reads CASRAWTGTVNTGELFF. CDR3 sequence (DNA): TGTGCCAGCAGAGCCTGGACCGGGACGGTGAACACCGGGGAGCTGTTTTTT.

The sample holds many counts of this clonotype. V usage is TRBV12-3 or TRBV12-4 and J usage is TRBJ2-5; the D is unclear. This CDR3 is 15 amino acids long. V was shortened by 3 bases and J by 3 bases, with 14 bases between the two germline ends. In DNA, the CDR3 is TGTGCCAGCAGTTTCGAGAGACCAAGAGAAGAGACCCAGTACTTC. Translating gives CASSFERPREETQYF.

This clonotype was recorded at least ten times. Here the CDR3 reads CASTGQLDSGTQYF. In DNA form, the CDR3 reads TGTGCCAGTACGGGGCAGTTGGATTCGGGGACCCAGTACTTC. The genes are TRBV19 and TRBJ2-5; tentatively, D is TRBD1 or TRBD2 (5 bases each). Trimming left V 7 bases short and J 7 bases short, with 19 bases between. The CDR3 is 14 amino acids. Germline lookup yields CDR1 LNHDA and CDR2 SQIVND (reference sequence). Complete variable domain (other parts from reference TRBV19 and TRBJ2-5): DGGITQSPKYLFRKEGQNVTLSCEQNLNHDAMYWYRQDPGQGLRLIYYSQIVNDFQKGDIAEGYSVSREKKESFPLTVTSAQKNPTAFYLCASTGQLDSGTQYFGPGTRLLVL.

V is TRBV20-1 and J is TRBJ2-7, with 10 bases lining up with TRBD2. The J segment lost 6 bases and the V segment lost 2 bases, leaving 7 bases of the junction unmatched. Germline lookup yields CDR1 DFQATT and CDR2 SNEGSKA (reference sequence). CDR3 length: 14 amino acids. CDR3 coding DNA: TGCAGTGCTAGAAATCTAGCGGGAGTGGGCGAGCAGTACTTC. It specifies CSARNLAGVGEQYF.

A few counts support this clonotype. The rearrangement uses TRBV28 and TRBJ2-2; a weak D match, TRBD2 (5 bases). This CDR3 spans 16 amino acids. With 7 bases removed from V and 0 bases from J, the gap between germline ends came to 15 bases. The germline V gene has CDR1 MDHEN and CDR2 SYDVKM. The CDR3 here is CASTPGVTANTGELFF. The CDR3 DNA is TGTGCCAGCACCCCCGGGGTCACAGCGAACACCGGGGAGCTGTTTTTT. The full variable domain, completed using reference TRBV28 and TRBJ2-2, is DVKVTQSSRYLVKRTGEKVFLECVQDMDHENMFWYRQDPGLGLRLIYFSYDVKMKEKGDIPEGYSVSREKKERFSLILESASTNQTSMYLCASTPGVTANTGELFFGEGSRLTVL.

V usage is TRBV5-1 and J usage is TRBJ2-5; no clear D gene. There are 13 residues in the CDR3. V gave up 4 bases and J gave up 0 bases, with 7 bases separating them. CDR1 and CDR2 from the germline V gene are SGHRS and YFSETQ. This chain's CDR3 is CASSPQYQETQYF. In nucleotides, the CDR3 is TGCGCCAGCAGCCCCCAGTACCAAGAGACCCAGTACTTC.

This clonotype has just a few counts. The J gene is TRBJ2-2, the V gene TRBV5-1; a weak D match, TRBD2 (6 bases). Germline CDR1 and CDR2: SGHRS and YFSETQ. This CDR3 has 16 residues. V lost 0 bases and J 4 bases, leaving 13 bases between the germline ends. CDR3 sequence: CASSLEGREATGELFF. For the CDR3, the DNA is TGCGCCAGCAGCTTGGAGGGCAGGGAGGCCACCGGGGAGCTGTTTTTT.

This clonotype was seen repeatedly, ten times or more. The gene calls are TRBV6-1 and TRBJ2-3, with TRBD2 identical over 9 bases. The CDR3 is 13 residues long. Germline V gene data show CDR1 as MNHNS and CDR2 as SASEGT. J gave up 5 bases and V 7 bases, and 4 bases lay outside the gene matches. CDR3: CASMREGRDTQYF. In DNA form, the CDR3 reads TGTGCCAGCATGCGGGAGGGCCGAGATACGCAGTATTTT.

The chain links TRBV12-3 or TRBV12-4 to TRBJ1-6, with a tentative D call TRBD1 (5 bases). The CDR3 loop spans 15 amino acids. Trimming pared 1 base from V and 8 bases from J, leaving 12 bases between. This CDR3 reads CASSLDRGTYSPLHF. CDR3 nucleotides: TGTGCCAGCAGTTTAGATCGGGGGACCTATTCACCCCTCCACTTT.

The CDR3 spells CASSIDHGGNTGELFF. The CDR3 nucleotides read TGTGCCAGTAGTATAGACCACGGGGGAAACACCGGGGAGCTGTTTTTT. V is TRBV19 and J is TRBJ2-2; possible D gene TRBD2, 6 bases. The CDR3 totals 16 residues. V lost 0 bases and J 2 bases, leaving 10 bases between the germline ends. Germline V gene sequence: CDR1 LNHDA, CDR2 SQIVND (reference sequence).

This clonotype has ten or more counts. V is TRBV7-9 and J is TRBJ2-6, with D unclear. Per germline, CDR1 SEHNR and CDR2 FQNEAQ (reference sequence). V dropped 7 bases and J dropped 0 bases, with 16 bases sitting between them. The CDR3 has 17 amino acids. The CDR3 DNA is TGTGCCAGCACCCTAAGGCAGCAATTCTCTGGGGCCAACGTCCTGACTTTC. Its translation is CASTLRQQFSGANVLTF. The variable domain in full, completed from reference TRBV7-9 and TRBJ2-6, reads DTGVSQNPRHKITKRGQNVTFRCDPISEHNRLYWYRQTLGQGPEFLTYFQNEAQLEKSRLLSDRFSAERPKGSFSTLEIQRTEQGDSAMYLCASTLRQQFSGANVLTFGAGSRLTVL.

In nucleotides, the CDR3 is TGTGCCAGCAGTAAAGGGGGGGTGGGGGTTACAATGAGGCAGTTCTTC. It yields the protein CASSKGGVGVTMRQFF. The chain uses TRBV6-1 and TRBJ2-3, with a possible D match to TRBD2 (7 bases). The J call may be incorrect, as the DNA end agrees better with TRBJ2-1. CDR1 and CDR2 from the germline V gene are MNHNS and SASEGT. The CDR3 totals 16 residues.

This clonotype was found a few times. CDR3 region: CASSARVDNEQFF. CDR3 sequence (DNA): TGTGCCAGCAGCGCCAGAGTCGACAATGAGCAGTTCTTC. The V and J genes are TRBV3-1 and TRBJ2-1; D gene uncertain. Germline CDR1 reads LGHDT; CDR2 reads YNNKEL (reference sequence). Trimming took 5 bases from V and 5 from J, leaving 10 bases between them. This CDR3 has 13 residues.

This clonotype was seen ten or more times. The CDR3 protein is CASSVAAGDKAYEQYF. The CDR3 DNA reads as TGTGCCAGCAGCGTAGCTGCGGGGGACAAGGCCTACGAGCAGTACTTC. The V call is TRBV9, the J call TRBJ2-7, with D perhaps TRBD2 (7 bases). Trimming removed 0 bases at V and 2 bases at J, with 15 bases between. Germline values: CDR1 SGDLS, CDR2 YYNGEE. This CDR3 is 16 amino acids long.